One and the same sample provided the 9 T cell receptor beta chains below, sequenced in a study of blood T cell repertoires in COVID-19. Repertoires were generated with immunoSEQ multiplex PCR, while TCRdb's copy carries only in-frame clones and drops some. The sample has hundreds of thousands of clones, under 90% seen once. Sequencing input: peripheral blood. These receptors all come from a woman aged 80 or over with acute or convalescent COVID-19.

The rearrangement uses TRBV3-1 (or the pseudogene TRBV3-2) and TRBJ2-1; D perhaps matches TRBD2 (7 bases). V was shortened by 6 bases and J by 7 bases, with 16 bases between the two germline ends. The CDR3 runs 14 residues. CDR1 and CDR2 (germline): LGHDT, YNNKEL (reference sequence). The chain's CDR3 is CASSLGGANNEQFF. In DNA, the CDR3 is TGTGCCAGCAGTCTAGGGGGGGCGAATAATGAGCAGTTCTTC.

This clone was observed once. The V and J genes are TRBV6-5 and TRBJ1-3; 7 bases are shared with TRBD1. Germline assignment: CDR1 MNHEY and CDR2 SVGAGI. The J segment lost 2 bases and the V segment lost 0 bases, leaving 4 bases of the junction unmatched. This CDR3 contains 16 residues. The CDR3 spells CASSYSSGGAGNTIYF. DNA for the CDR3: TGTGCCAGCAGTTACTCTTCAGGGGGTGCTGGAAACACCATATATTTT.

V and J are TRBV5-1 and TRBJ1-6; no clear D gene. Germline assignment: CDR1 SGHRS and CDR2 YFSETQ. Trimming pared 0 bases from V and 10 bases from J, leaving 14 bases between. The CDR3 is made up of 15 amino acids. DNA for the CDR3: TGCGCCAGCAGCTTGGGCCCCGAGGGAGGGTCACCCCTCCACTTT. Amino acid sequence: CASSLGPEGGSPLHF.

The rearrangement joins TRBV5-5 to TRBJ2-3; D not certain. Trimming stripped 4 bases from V and 0 bases from J, with 12 bases between. Germline assignment: CDR1 SGHKS and CDR2 YYEKEE (reference sequence). CDR3 size: 15 residues. This chain's CDR3 is CASSIGQTSTDTQYF. Here the CDR3 DNA reads TGTGCCAGCAGCATCGGCCAGACTAGCACAGATACGCAGTATTTT.

The chain has TRBV11-2 and TRBJ1-2; 9 nucleotides line up with TRBD1. V gave up 2 bases and J gave up 5 bases; unmatched junction bases: 6. The V gene's germline CDR1 is SGHAT and CDR2 FQNNGV. The CDR3 runs to 15 residues. The CDR3 sequence: CASSLSSGTGYGYTF. The CDR3 DNA is TGTGCCAGCAGCTTATCGTCTGGGACAGGGTATGGCTACACCTTC.

CDR3: CSVAVGDRGSVRTYEQYF. The CDR3 DNA is TGCAGCGTCGCGGTAGGGGACAGGGGATCGGTGAGGACCTACGAGCAGTACTTC. V usage is TRBV29-1 and J usage is TRBJ2-7; TRBD1 agrees at 10 bases. The CDR3 contains 18 residues. CDR1 and CDR2 (germline): SQVTM, ANQGSEA. J lost 2 bases, V lost 6 bases, and 19 bases had no gene match.

This clone was counted only a few times. This rearrangement joins TRBV5-1 to TRBJ1-6; TRBD1 agrees at 7 bases. CDR3 length: 14 amino acids. Germline V gene sequence: CDR1 SGHRS, CDR2 YFSETQ. The ends lost 3 bases at V and 9 bases at J; junction bases unmatched: 6. In DNA form, the CDR3 reads TGCGCCAGCAGCTCAACAGGGGTCGGTTCACCCCTCCACTTT. Its protein is CASSSTGVGSPLHF.

The V and J genes are TRBV3-1 (or the pseudogene TRBV3-2) and TRBJ2-7, with D tentatively TRBD2 (5 bases). V was cut by 3 bases and J by 0 bases, with 12 bases left in between. Looked up from germline, CDR1 is LGHDT and CDR2 is YNNKEL (reference sequence). The CDR3 runs 15 residues. The CDR3, as DNA: TGTGCCAGCAGCCAGGCGAGCGGCAGCTCCTACGAGCAGTACTTC. The encoded protein is CASSQASGSSYEQYF.

The genes are TRBV7-2 and TRBJ1-5, with D possibly being TRBD1 (6 bases). This CDR3 has 15 residues. In germline, CDR1 is SGHTA, CDR2 FQGNSA. V lost 5 bases and J 1 base, leaving 12 bases between the germline ends. The CDR3 loop is CASSTDSLSNQPQHF. The DNA for the CDR3 is TGTGCCAGCAGCACGGACAGTTTAAGCAATCAGCCCCAGCATTTT.